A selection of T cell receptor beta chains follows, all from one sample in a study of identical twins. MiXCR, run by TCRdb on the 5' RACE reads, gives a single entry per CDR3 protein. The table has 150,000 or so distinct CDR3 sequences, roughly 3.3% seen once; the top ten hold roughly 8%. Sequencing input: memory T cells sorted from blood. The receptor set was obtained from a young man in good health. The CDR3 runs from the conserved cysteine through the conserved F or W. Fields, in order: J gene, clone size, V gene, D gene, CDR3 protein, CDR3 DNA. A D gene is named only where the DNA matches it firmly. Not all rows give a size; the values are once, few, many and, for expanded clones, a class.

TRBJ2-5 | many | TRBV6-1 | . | CASTHPDRQETQYF | TGTGCCAGCACACACCCGGACAGACAAGAGACCCAGTACTTC
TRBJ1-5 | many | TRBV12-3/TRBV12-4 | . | CASSSSGRSNQPQHF | TGTGCCAGCAGTTCGTCAGGGAGAAGCAATCAGCCCCAGCATTTT
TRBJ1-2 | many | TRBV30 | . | CAWNGQNLYGYTF | TGTGCCTGGAATGGACAGAACCTCTATGGCTACACCTTC
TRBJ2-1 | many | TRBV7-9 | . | CASSPPVGVGRHEQFF | TGTGCCAGCAGCCCCCCGGTCGGGGTTGGTAGGCATGAGCAGTTCTTC
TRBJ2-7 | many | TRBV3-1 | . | CASSPDDSYEQYF | TGTGCCAGCAGCCCGGACGACTCCTACGAGCAGTACTTC
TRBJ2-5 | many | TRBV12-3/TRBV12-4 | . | CASSSWGMETQYF | TGTGCCAGCAGTTCTTGGGGGATGGAGACCCAGTACTTC
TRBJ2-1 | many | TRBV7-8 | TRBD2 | CASSPLLAGVYNEQFF | TGTGCCAGCAGCCCATTGCTAGCGGGAGTCTACAATGAGCAGTTCTTC
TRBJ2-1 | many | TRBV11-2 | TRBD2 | CASSLEVAGGLQFF | TGTGCCAGCAGCTTAGAAGTAGCGGGAGGCCTACAGTTCTTC
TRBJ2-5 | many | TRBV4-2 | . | CASSQDRGTKTQYF | TGTGCCAGCAGCCAAGATCGAGGTACAAAGACCCAGTACTTC
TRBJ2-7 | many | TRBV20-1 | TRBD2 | CSAREGLDFHEQYF | TGCAGTGCTAGGGAGGGACTAGATTTCCACGAGCAGTACTTC
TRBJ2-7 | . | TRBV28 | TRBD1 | CATCQTGALYEQYF | TGTGCCACTTGTCAGACAGGGGCGCTCTACGAGCAGTACTTC
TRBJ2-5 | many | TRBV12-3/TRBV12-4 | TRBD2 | CASSPGTSGRGGETQYF | TGTGCCAGCAGCCCCGGGACTAGCGGGAGGGGAGGGGAGACCCAGTACTTC
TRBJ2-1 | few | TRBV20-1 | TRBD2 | CSANALAISYNEQFF | TGCAGTGCTAACGCACTAGCGATCTCCTACAATGAGCAGTTCTTC
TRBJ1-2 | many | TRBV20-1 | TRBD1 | CSASSIFQGVGGYTF | TGCAGTGCTTCAAGTATCTTTCAGGGGGTTGGTGGCTACACCTTC
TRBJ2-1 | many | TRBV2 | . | CASEGGTRDEQFF | TGTGCCAGCGAGGGCGGGACGCGGGATGAGCAGTTCTTC
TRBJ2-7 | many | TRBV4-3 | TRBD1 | CASSQDQIGTGNYEQYF | TGCGCCAGCAGCCAAGACCAAATTGGGACAGGGAACTACGAGCAGTACTTC
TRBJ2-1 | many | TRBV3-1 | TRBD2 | CASSPESGGAGGQFF | TGTGCCAGCAGCCCAGAGTCGGGTGGGGCGGGAGGGCAATTCTTC
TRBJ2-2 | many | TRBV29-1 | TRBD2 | CSVTGASSGSIGELFF | TGCAGCGTGACCGGAGCGTCTAGCGGGAGTATCGGGGAGCTGTTTTTT
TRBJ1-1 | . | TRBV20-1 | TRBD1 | CSAGQGGRTEAFF | TGCAGTGCTGGACAGGGCGGGAGAACTGAAGCTTTCTTT
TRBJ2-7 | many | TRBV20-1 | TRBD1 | CSAGLTGGGNEQYF | TGCAGTGCTGGATTGACAGGGGGCGGGAACGAGCAGTACTTC
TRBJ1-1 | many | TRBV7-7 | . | CASSLNSNTEAFF | TGTGCCAGCAGCCTCAACTCGAACACTGAAGCTTTCTTT
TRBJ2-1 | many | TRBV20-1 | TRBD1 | CSAWGQGVHEQFF | TGCAGTGCTTGGGGACAGGGGGTCCATGAGCAGTTCTTC
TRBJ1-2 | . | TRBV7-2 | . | CASSFSHTQNRGYTF | TGTGCCAGCAGCTTTTCCCACACCCAGAATCGTGGCTACACCTTC
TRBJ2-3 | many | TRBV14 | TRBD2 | CASSLRGGLAAYTQYF | TGTGCCAGCAGCCTAAGAGGGGGACTAGCGGCGTATACGCAGTATTTT
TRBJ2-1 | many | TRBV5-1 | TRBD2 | CASSAQTSGHIYNEQFF | TGCGCCAGCAGCGCCCAGACTAGCGGGCATATTTACAATGAGCAGTTCTTC
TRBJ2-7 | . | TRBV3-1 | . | CASSQDLRTYEQYF | TGTGCCAGCAGCCAAGATCTCAGGACCTACGAGCAGTACTTC
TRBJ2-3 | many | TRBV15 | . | CATSSGSGPSTDTQYF | TGTGCCACCAGCAGTGGTAGCGGCCCTAGCACAGATACGCAGTATTTT
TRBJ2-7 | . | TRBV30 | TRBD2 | CAWSVLVAGVRRPYEQYF | TGTGCCTGGAGTGTACTCGTAGCGGGAGTGCGCAGACCCTACGAGCAGTACTTC
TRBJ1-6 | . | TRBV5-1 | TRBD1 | CASSRTGGDSPLHF | TGCGCCAGCAGCCGGACAGGGGGCGACTCACCCCTCCACTTT
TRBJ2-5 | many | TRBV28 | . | CASSFLLPDRGGGTQYF | TGTGCCAGCAGTTTCCTCCTCCCCGACAGGGGAGGGGGGACCCAGTACTTC
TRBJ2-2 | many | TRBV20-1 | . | CSASRRQGTGELFF | TGCAGTGCTAGTCGGAGGCAGGGCACCGGGGAGCTGTTTTTT
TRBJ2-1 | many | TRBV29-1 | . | CSVPGVRYNEQFF | TGCAGCGTTCCAGGGGTTCGATACAATGAGCAGTTCTTC
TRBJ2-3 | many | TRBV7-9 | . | CASSYEAGSGTDTQYF | TGTGCCAGCAGCTATGAGGCCGGATCCGGCACAGATACGCAGTATTTT
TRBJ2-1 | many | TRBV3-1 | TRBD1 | CASSRDRGDYNEQFF | TGTGCCAGCAGCCGGGACAGGGGCGACTACAATGAGCAGTTCTTC
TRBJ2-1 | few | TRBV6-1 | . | CASSEVGSYNEQFF | TGTGCCAGCAGTGAGGTGGGGTCCTACAATGAGCAGTTCTTC
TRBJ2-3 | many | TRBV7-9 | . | CASSLVGDSGDTQYF | TGTGCCAGCAGCTTAGTGGGAGATTCAGGAGATACGCAGTATTTT
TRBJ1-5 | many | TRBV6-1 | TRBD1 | CASREQGAGGQPQHF | TGTGCCAGCAGAGAACAGGGGGCGGGGGGTCAGCCCCAGCATTTT
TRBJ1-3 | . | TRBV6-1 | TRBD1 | CASRLTGTGSGTIYF | TGTGCCAGCCGCCTTACCGGGACAGGGTCCGGCACCATATATTTT
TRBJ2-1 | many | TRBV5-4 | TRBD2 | CASSYTGLVVGNEQFF | TGTGCCAGCAGCTATACCGGACTAGTGGTCGGCAATGAGCAGTTCTTC
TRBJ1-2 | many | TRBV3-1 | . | CASSQARTGAYGYTF | TGTGCCAGCAGCCAGGCCAGGACGGGAGCCTATGGCTACACCTTC
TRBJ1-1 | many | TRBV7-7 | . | CASSFGRDTEAFF | TGTGCCAGCAGCTTTGGCCGGGACACTGAAGCTTTCTTT
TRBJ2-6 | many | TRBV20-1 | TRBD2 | CSAGGLAGGTGANVLTF | TGCAGTGCGGGGGGGCTAGCGGGAGGTACTGGGGCCAACGTCCTGACTTTC
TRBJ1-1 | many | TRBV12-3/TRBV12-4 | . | CASSLGRVTEAFF | TGTGCCAGCAGTTTGGGGAGGGTCACTGAAGCTTTCTTT
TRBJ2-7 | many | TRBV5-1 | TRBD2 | CASSLSGSSYEQYF | TGTGCCAGCAGCTTAAGCGGGAGCTCCTACGAGCAGTACTTC
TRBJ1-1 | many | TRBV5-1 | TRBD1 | CASSSLGQGPEAFF | TGCGCCAGCAGCTCCCTGGGACAGGGGCCTGAAGCTTTCTTT
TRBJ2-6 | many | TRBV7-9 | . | CASRDTRVGANVLTF | TGTGCCAGCAGGGATACGCGGGTGGGGGCCAACGTCCTGACTTTC
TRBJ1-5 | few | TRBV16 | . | CASSPQQGGQQPQHF | TGTGCCAGCAGCCCGCAGCAGGGAGGTCAGCAGCCCCAGCATTTT
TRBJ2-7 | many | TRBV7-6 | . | CASSPKGSYEQYF | TGTGCCAGCAGCCCGAAGGGGTCCTACGAGCAGTACTTC
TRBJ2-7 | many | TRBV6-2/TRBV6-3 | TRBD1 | CASSSGQGHEQYF | TGTGCCAGCTCGAGCGGACAGGGTCACGAGCAGTACTTC
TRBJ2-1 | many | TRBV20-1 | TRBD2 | CSAWRRLADNEQFF | TGCAGTGCTTGGCGGCGACTAGCGGACAATGAGCAGTTCTTC
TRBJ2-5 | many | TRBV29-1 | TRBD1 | CSVGMGTGYQETQYF | TGCAGCGTTGGGATGGGGACAGGGTATCAAGAGACCCAGTACTTC
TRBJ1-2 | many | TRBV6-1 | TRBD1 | CASSTGQGWAYGYTF | TGTGCCAGCAGTACGGGACAGGGTTGGGCCTATGGCTACACCTTC
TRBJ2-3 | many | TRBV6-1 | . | CASYRDLFKMTTDTQYF | TGTGCCAGTTACCGGGACCTATTTAAAATGACCACAGATACGCAGTATTTT